These 5 T cell receptor beta chains were sequenced from one sample in a study of cytomegalovirus exposure and HLA in healthy donors. The method was immunoSEQ multiplex PCR; TCRdb's version includes in-frame clones alone and lacks a portion of them. The repertoire consists of roughly 190,000 clones, with more than 75% occurring once and the leading ten covering about 7.2%. Input material: PBMCs. These receptor sequences come from a man in his thirties or forties in good health and CMV-seropositive.

This clone was picked up one time. The V gene is TRBV5-1, the J gene TRBJ2-5, with TRBD1 matching over 7 bases. The V and J ends lost 2 bases and 4 bases, in that order; junction bases with no gene match: 5. Germline loops: CDR1 SGHRS, CDR2 YFSETQ. The CDR3 consists of 14 residues. CDR3 residues: CASSLPGTAETQYF. The DNA for the CDR3 is TGCGCCAGCAGCTTACCCGGGACAGCAGAGACCCAGTACTTC.

The gene calls are TRBV18 and TRBJ1-1, with D possibly TRBD1 on 5 matching bases. Germline V gene sequence: CDR1 KGHSH, CDR2 LQKENI. Trimming stripped 2 bases from V and 2 bases from J, with 9 bases between. This CDR3 contains 14 residues. The CDR3 DNA follows: TGTGCCAGCTCACCAGGGGGTCGTAACACTGAAGCTTTCTTT. Translated, it gives CASSPGGRNTEAFF.

The chain combines TRBV11-2 with TRBJ2-7; the D gene is possibly TRBD1 (7 bases). The CDR3 has 17 residues. Germline CDR1 SGHAT, CDR2 FQNNGV. Deletions cut 5 bases from V and 2 bases from J, with 22 bases between. CDR3 nucleotides: TGTGCCAGCAGCCGGGCCGCGGGACAGAGCTCCACCTACGAGCAGTACTTC. Translated, it gives CASSRAAGQSSTYEQYF.

This chain uses TRBV14 with TRBJ2-7, with 11 bases that match TRBD2. The CDR3 sequence is 15 residues long. Germline CDR1 reads SGHDN; CDR2 reads FVKESK. Trimming took 4 bases from V and 5 from J; bases not matched to a gene: 7. For the CDR3, the DNA is TGTGCCAGCAGCCTATTTAGCGGGAGGGCCGACGAGCAGTACTTC. It specifies CASSLFSGRADEQYF.

CDR3 in amino acids: CAWSVRGIYNEQFF. The CDR3 DNA sequence: TGTGCCTGGAGTGTACGGGGGATCTACAATGAGCAGTTCTTC. The V call is TRBV30, the J call TRBJ2-1; D possibly corresponds to TRBD2 (6 bases). This CDR3 contains 14 residues. Trimming cost V 0 bases and J 3 bases, with 9 bases left between them. CDR1 is GTSNPN and CDR2 is SVGIG in the germline V gene (reference sequence).